This T cell receptor (beta chain) was identified during a study of blood T cells in healthy people across ages. The authors ran a second PCR of about 6 to 11 cycles using a sample-barcoded 5' primer and a J-beta primer mix. TCRdb re-called the 5' RACE reads through MiXCR, storing one row per CDR3 protein. The repertoire holds about 620,000 distinct CDR3 sequences, with 45% to 60% as singletons. Remarks on this clonotype: Its specificity is not known.

Study-wide results and caveats: Strong correlation existed between TCR beta diversity and naive T cell percentage. The recorded TCR beta diversity per million T cells decreased in a roughly linear manner with age.

Every participating donor contributed 8 to 10 milliliters of peripheral blood through a draw. The CDR3 loop spans 15 amino acids. The V and J ends lost 0 bases and 13 bases respectively, with 22 bases between them. Germline assignment: CDR1 DFQATT and CDR2 SNEGSKA (reference sequence). This clonotype was obtained from a woman over 75 in good health. This chain links TRBV20-1 with TRBJ2-1, with D unclear. The source material was blood. The CDR3 DNA reads as TGCAGTGCTAGAGACCCCCTGTTCCGGAGTGGGTTACAGTTCTTC. As protein: CSARDPLFRSGLQFF.